The 4 T cell receptor beta chains below were found in one sample sequenced in a study of Ad26.COV2.S vaccination and SARS-CoV-2 variants. Treatment indicated: around 19 received Ad26.COV2.S at low or high dose, single or two shots; 5 received placebo; per-sample allocation not given. Material that was analyzed had been drawn on day 63 after the first vaccine or placebo injection. The protocol was immunoSEQ multiplex PCR, while the TCRdb copy is restricted to in-frame clones and leaves out a portion. The table shows fewer than 800,000 clones, with about 89% occurring only once. Sequencing used peripheral blood, obtained in a trial of Ad26.COV2.S vaccine versus placebo. The receptors derive from a person between 18 and 65 years old who received the Ad26.COV2.S COVID-19 vaccine or a placebo.

V usage is TRBV7-2 and J usage is TRBJ2-1; 7 nucleotides match TRBD2. Germline CDR1 is SGHTA and CDR2 is FQGNSA. The CDR3 contains 11 residues. V dropped 10 bases and J dropped 5; count of bases not matched to a gene: 2. As DNA, the CDR3 is TGTGCCACCCGGGGGGACAATGAGCAGTTCTTC. Translating gives CATRGDNEQFF.

The chain employs TRBV19 and TRBJ1-4; D might be TRBD1 (6 bases). CDR3 size: 23 residues. In germline, CDR1 is LNHDA, CDR2 SQIVND (reference sequence). Trimming shortened V by 3 bases and J by 2 bases, and 34 bases separated the two germline ends. CDR3 coding DNA: TGTGCCAGTAGTATTGGATTTGGTGCGGCGCGGGGTCGTGCGAGGGGGACTAATGAAAAACTGTTTTTT. Its translation: CASSIGFGAARGRARGTNEKLFF.

This chain links TRBV3-1 (or the pseudogene TRBV3-2) with TRBJ1-4, with TRBD1 matching over 7 bases. The V gene end was trimmed by 0 bases and the J gene end by 0 bases; junction bases not matched to a gene: 7. The CDR3 length is 18 residues. The germline gives CDR1 LGHDT, CDR2 YNNKEL (reference sequence). CDR3 sequence reads: CASSQEETGFATNEKLFF. DNA for the CDR3: TGTGCCAGCAGCCAAGAGGAGACAGGGTTTGCAACTAATGAAAAACTGTTTTTT.

For the CDR3, the DNA is TGTGCCAGCAGCTTGGGGGCCCTCTCCTCCTACGAGCAGTACTTC. Translated: CASSLGALSSYEQYF. The chain carries TRBV5-4 and TRBJ2-7; D is ambiguous. V was pared by 0 bases and J by 0 bases, with 10 bases between. This CDR3 contains 15 residues. CDR1 is SGHNT, CDR2 YYREEE, per germline (reference sequence). Filled out from reference TRBV5-4 and TRBJ2-7, the complete variable domain reads ETGVTQSPTHLIKTRGQQVTLRCSSQSGHNTVSWYQQALGQGPQFIFQYYREEENGRGNFPPRFSGLQFPNYSSELNVNALELDDSALYLCASSLGALSSYEQYFGPGTRLTVT.